One and the same sample provided the 3 T cell receptor beta chains below, sequenced in a study of blood T cell repertoires in COVID-19. Generated by immunoSEQ multiplex PCR, the TCRdb table keeps only in-frame clones and is missing some. In the table there are 200,000 to 250,000 clones, approximately 90% of which are singletons. The sample comprised PBMCs or T cells enriched from blood (not recorded which). These receptors originate from a man between 18 and 29 years old with acute COVID-19.

V and J are TRBV30 and TRBJ1-6, with D uncertain. V lost 3 bases, J lost 5 bases, and 14 bases lay in between. Germline-derived CDR1 and CDR2 are GTSNPN and SVGIG (reference sequence). This CDR3 region has 15 residues. The CDR3 DNA sequence: TGTGCCTGGAGCCCTGACAACCCGAATAATTCACCCCTCCACTTT. Its translation is CAWSPDNPNNSPLHF.

The rearrangement joins TRBV25-1 to TRBJ2-1, with 9 bases matching TRBD1. Germline assignment: CDR1 MGHDK and CDR2 SYGVNS. The V and J ends lost 3 bases and 7 bases, in that order; junction bases with no gene match: 7. The CDR3 spans 15 residues. This CDR3 reads CASSEDGQGWNEQFF. The CDR3 DNA sequence: TGTGCCAGCAGTGAGGACGGACAGGGGTGGAATGAGCAGTTCTTC. Filled out from reference TRBV25-1 and TRBJ2-1, the complete variable domain reads EADIYQTPRYLVIGTGKKITLECSQTMGHDKMYWYQQDPGMELHLIHYSYGVNSTEKGDLSSESTVSRIRTEHFPLTLESARPSHTSQYLCASSEDGQGWNEQFFGPGTRLTVL.

The chain has TRBV6-5 and TRBJ1-4; 8 positions match TRBD1. The CDR3 sequence is 15 residues long. The germline V gene encodes CDR1 MNHEY and CDR2 SVGAGI. Unmatched junction bases numbered 4, after V lost 3 bases and J lost 4 bases. This CDR3 is CASSYSGGDNEKLFF. The CDR3 DNA reads TGTGCCAGCAGTTATTCAGGGGGCGATAATGAAAAACTGTTTTTT.